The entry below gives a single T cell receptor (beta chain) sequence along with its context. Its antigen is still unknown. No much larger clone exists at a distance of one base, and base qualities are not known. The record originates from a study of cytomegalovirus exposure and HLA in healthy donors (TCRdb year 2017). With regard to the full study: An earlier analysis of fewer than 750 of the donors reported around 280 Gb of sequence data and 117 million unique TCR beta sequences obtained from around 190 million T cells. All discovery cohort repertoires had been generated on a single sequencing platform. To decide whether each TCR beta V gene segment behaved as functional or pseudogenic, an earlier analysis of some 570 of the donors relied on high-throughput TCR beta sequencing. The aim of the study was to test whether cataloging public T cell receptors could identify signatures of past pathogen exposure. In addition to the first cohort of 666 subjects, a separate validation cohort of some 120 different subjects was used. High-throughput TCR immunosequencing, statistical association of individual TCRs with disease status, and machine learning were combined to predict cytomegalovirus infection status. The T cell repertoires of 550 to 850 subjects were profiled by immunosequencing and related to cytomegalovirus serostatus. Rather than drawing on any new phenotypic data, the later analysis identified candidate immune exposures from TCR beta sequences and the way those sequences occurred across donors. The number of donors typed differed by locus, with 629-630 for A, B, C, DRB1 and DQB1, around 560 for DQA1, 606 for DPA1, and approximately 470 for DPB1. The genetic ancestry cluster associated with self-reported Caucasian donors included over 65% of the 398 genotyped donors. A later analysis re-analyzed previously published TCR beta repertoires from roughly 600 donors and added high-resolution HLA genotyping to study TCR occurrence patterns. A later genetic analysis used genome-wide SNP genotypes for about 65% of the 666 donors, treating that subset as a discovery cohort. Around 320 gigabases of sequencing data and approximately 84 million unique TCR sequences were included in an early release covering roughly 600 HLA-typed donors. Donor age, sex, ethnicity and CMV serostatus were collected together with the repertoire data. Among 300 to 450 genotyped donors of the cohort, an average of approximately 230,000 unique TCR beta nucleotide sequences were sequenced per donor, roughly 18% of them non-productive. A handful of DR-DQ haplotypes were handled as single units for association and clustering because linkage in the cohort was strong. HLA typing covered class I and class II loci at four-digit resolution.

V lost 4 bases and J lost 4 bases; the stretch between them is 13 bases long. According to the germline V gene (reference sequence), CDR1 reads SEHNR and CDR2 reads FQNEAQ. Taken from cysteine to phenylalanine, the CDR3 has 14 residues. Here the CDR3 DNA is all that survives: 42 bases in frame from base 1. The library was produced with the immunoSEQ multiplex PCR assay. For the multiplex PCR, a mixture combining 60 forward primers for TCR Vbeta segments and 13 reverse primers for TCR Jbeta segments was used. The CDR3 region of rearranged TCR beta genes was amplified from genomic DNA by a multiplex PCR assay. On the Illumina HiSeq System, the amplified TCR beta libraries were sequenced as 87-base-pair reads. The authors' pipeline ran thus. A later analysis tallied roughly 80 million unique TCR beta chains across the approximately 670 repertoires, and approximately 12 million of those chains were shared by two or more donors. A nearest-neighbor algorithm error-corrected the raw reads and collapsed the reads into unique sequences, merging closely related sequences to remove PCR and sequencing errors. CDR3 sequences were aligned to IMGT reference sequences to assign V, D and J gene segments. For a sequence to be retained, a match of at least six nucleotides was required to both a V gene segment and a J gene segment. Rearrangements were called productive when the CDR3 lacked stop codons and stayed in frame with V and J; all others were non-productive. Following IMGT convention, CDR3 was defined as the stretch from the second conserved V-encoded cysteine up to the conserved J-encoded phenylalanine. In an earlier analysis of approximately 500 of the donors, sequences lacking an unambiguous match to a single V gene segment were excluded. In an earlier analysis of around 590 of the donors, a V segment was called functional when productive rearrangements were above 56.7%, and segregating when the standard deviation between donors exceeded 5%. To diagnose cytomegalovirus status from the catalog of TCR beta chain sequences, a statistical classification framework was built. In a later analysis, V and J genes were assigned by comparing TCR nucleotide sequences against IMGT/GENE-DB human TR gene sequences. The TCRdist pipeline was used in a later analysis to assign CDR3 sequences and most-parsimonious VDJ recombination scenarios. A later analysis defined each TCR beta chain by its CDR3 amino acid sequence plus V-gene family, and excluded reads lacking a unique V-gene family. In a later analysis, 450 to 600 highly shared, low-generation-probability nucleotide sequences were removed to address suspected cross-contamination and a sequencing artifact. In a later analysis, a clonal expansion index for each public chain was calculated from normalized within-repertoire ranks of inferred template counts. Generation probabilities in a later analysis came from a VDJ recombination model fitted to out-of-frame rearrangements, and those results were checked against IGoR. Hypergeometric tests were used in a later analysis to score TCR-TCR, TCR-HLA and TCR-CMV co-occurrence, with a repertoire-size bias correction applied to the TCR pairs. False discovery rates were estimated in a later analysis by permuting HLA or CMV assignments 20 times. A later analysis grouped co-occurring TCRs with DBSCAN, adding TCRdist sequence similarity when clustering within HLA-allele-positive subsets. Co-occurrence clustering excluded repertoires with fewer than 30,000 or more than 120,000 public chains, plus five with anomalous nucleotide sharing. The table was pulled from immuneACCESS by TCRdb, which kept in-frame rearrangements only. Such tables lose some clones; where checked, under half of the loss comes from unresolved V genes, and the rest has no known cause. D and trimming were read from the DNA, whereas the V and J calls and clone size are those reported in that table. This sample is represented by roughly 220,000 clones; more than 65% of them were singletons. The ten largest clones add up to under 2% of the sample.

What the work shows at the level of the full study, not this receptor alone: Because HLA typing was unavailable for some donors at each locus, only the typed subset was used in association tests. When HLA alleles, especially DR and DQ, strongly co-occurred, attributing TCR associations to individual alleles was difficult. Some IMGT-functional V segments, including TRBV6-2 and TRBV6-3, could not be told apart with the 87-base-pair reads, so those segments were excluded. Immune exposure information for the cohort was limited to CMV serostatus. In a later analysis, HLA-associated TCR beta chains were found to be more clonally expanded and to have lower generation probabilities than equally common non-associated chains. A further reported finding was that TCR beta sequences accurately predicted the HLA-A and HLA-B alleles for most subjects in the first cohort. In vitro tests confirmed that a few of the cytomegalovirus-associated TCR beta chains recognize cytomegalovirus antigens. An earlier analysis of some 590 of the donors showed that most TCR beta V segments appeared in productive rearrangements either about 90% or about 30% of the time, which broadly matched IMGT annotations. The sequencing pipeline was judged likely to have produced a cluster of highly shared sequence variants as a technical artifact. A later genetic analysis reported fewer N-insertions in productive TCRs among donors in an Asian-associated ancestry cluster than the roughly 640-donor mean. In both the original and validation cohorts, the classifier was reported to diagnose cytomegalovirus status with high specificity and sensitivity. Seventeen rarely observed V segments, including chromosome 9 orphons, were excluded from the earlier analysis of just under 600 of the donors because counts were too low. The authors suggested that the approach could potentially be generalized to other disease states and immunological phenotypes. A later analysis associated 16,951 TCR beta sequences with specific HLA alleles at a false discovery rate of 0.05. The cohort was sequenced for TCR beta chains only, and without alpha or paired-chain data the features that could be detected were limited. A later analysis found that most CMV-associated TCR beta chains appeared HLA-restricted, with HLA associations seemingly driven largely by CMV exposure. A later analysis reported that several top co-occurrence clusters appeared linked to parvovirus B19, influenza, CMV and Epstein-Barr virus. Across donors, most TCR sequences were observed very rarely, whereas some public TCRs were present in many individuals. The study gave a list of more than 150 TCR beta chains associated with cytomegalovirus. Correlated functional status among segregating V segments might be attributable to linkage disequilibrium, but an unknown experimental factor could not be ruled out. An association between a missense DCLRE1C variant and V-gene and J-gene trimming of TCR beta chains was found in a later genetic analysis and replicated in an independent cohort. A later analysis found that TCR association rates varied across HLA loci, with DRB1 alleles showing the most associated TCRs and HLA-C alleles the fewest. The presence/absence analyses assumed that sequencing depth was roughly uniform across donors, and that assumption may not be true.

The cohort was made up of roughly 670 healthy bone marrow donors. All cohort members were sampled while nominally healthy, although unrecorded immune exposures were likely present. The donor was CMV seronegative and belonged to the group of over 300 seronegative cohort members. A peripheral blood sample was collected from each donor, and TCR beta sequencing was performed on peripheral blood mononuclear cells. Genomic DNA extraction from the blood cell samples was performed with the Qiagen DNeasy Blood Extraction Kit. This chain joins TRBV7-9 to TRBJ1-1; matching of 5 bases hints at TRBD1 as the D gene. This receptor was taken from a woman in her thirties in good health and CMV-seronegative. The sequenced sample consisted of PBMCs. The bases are TGTGCCAGCAGCTCCCTTGGGGGGGGCACTGAAGCTTTCTTT. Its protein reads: CASSSLGGGTEAFF.